This T cell receptor beta chain was sequenced in a study of blood T cell repertoires in COVID-19. Study overall: The analysed material was cDNA or gDNA that came from T cells, B-cell-depleted T cells, or PBMCs.

Trimming took 5 bases from V and 5 from J, leaving 16 bases between them. CDR1 is MGHRA and CDR2 is YSYEKL in the germline V gene. This CDR3 region has 16 residues. Assay: immunoSEQ multiplex PCR; the TCRdb copy retains only in-frame clones and omits some. The table lists under 95,000 clones, approximately 90% of them singletons. The clonotype comes from a man aged 50-60 years with COVID-19, enrolled during active disease. The chain is built from TRBV4-1 and TRBJ1-6; D call uncertain. Sequences were obtained from peripheral blood. Written as DNA, the CDR3 is TGCGCCAGCAGCTTTAAACAGATAAGCAATAATTCACCCCTCCACTTT. Its translation is CASSFKQISNNSPLHF.